This T cell receptor (beta chain) was captured in a study of T cells after yellow fever vaccination. Study observations and caveats: A minor fraction of clonotypes spanned both CD4 and CD8 compartments.

A note on this clonotype: No antigen is known for it.

The germline CDR1 and CDR2 sequences are MNHEY and SVGEGT. This CDR3 has 13 residues. V was clipped by 8 bases and J by 4 bases, with 13 bases between them. Via MiXCR, TCRdb re-called the 5' RACE reads, giving one row per CDR3 protein. Seen here are some 600,000 distinct CDR3 sequences, about 12% observed once, and the top ten hold 14% to 15%. The source is a man between 25 and 39 years old who received the YFV17D yellow fever vaccine. The chain recombines TRBV6-2 or TRBV6-3 with TRBJ2-3, with D possibly TRBD2 on 6 matching bases. This specimen was PBMCs, taken on the day of the yellow fever booster vaccination. CDR3 loop: CASPGVRADTQYF. The CDR3 DNA follows: TGTGCCAGCCCGGGAGTTCGGGCAGATACGCAGTATTTT.